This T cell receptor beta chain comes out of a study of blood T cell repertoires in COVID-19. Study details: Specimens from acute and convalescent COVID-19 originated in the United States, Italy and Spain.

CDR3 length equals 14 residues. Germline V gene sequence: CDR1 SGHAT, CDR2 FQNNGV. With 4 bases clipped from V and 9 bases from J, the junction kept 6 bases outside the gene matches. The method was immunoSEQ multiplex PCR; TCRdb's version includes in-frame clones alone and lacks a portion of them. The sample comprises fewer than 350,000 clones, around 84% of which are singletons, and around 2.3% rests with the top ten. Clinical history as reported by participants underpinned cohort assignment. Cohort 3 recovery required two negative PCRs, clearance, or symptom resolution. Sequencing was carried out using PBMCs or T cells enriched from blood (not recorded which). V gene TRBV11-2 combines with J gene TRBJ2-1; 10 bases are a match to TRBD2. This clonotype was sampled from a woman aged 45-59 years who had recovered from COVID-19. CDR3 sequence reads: CASSSGPSGSEQFF. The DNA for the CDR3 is TGTGCCAGCAGCTCTGGGCCTAGCGGGAGTGAGCAGTTCTTC.